The 24 T cell receptor beta chains below all came from one sample that was sequenced in a study of cytomegalovirus exposure and HLA in healthy donors. Primers for the PCR totalled 60 Vbeta and 13 Jbeta. Produced via immunoSEQ multiplex PCR; TCRdb's table is partial and in-frame only. The sample records some 160,000 clones, 9.4% being singletons. The source material was PBMCs. The origin of the receptors is a male donor in good health and CMV-seronegative.

The V and J genes are TRBV25-1 and TRBJ1-2; 8 bases are shared with TRBD1. The germline gives CDR1 MGHDK, CDR2 SYGVNS. Trimming removed 4 bases from V and 14 bases from J; junction bases left unmatched: 12. The CDR3 loop spans 13 amino acids. DNA for the CDR3: TGTGCCAGCAGTGGGCCGGGACAGGAGACGCAAACCTTC. This encodes CASSGPGQETQTF.

The V call is TRBV29-1, the J call TRBJ2-7; TRBD1 matches 8 bases. Trimming removed 5 bases from V and 2 bases from J; junction bases left unmatched: 5. This CDR3 spans 13 amino acids. Germline CDR1 reads SQVTM; CDR2 reads ANQGSEA. The DNA for the CDR3 is TGCAGCGTTTATAGGACAGGGACCTACGAGCAGTACTTC. Protein: CSVYRTGTYEQYF.

This clone was seen more than once but under ten times. V and J are TRBV6-1 and TRBJ1-3; D ambiguous. Per germline, CDR1 MNHNS and CDR2 SASEGT. This CDR3 has 17 amino acids. V dropped 4 bases and J dropped 7 bases, with 23 bases sitting between them. CDR3 coding DNA: TGTGCCAGCAGTGGCCACCTTGGGAGAGCTATAGGCAACACCATATATTTT. This sequence encodes CASSGHLGRAIGNTIYF.

V usage is TRBV9 and J usage is TRBJ2-3; 8 bases match TRBD2. Trimming took 0 bases from V and 2 from J; bases not matched to a gene: 5. Germline V gives CDR1 SGDLS, CDR2 YYNGEE. The CDR3 loop spans 16 amino acids. CDR3: CASSVGSGTYTDTQYF. CDR3 in DNA: TGTGCCAGCAGCGTAGGTAGCGGGACATACACAGATACGCAGTATTTT.

Only a few counts were recorded for this clone. V usage is TRBV7-9 and J usage is TRBJ2-2; 7 nucleotides align to TRBD1. With V trimmed by 6 bases and J by 0 bases, 4 bases remained unmatched. The CDR3 runs 15 residues. CDR1 is SEHNR, CDR2 FQNEAQ, per germline (reference sequence). CDR3 region: CASREQGANTGELFF. The CDR3 DNA reads as TGTGCCAGCAGGGAGCAGGGGGCGAACACCGGGGAGCTGTTTTTT. The full variable domain, its missing parts supplied by reference TRBV7-9 and TRBJ2-2, is DTGVSQNPRHKITKRGQNVTFRCDPISEHNRLYWYRQTLGQGPEFLTYFQNEAQLEKSRLLSDRFSAERPKGSFSTLEIQRTEQGDSAMYLCASREQGANTGELFFGEGSRLTVL.

The sample holds a few counts of this clone. The chain carries TRBV6-5 and TRBJ2-6; no clear D. This CDR3 region has 16 residues. The germline CDR1 and CDR2 sequences are MNHEY and SVGAGI. V shed 6 bases and J shed 0 bases, with 12 bases lying between them. CDR3: CASRYTDNSGANVLTF. In nucleotides, the CDR3 is TGTGCCAGCAGGTACACAGACAACTCTGGGGCCAACGTCCTGACTTTC.

This chain connects TRBV6-1 to TRBJ2-5; 8 bases are shared with TRBD1. The CDR3 length is 12 residues. Germline assignment: CDR1 MNHNS and CDR2 SASEGT. V was pared by 0 bases and J by 12 bases, with 3 bases of the junction left unmatched. Here the CDR3 reads CASSEAGGQEYF. The CDR3 DNA follows: TGTGCCAGCAGTGAAGCGGGGGGACAGGAGTACTTC.

This clone was detected a few times. The chain combines TRBV19 with TRBJ2-3; maybe TRBD1 (5 bases). Germline V lookup: CDR1 LNHDA, CDR2 SQIVND (reference sequence). Trimming took 4 bases from V and 2 from J, leaving 13 bases between them. There are 15 residues in the CDR3. CDR3: CASSTSTDTTDTQYF. DNA for the CDR3: TGTGCCAGTAGTACGTCCACGGACACCACAGATACGCAGTATTTT. The entire variable domain, with the rest obtained from reference TRBV19 and TRBJ2-3, is as follows: DGGITQSPKYLFRKEGQNVTLSCEQNLNHDAMYWYRQDPGQGLRLIYYSQIVNDFQKGDIAEGYSVSREKKESFPLTVTSAQKNPTAFYLCASSTSTDTTDTQYFGPGTRLTVL.

The chain has TRBV4-1 and TRBJ2-1, with 9 positions matching TRBD2. This CDR3 has 15 residues. Germline V gene data show CDR1 as MGHRA and CDR2 as YSYEKL. V lost 8 bases to trimming and J lost 7 bases; unmatched junction nucleotides: 12. CDR3 loop: CASGTTSGRFNEQFF. As DNA, the CDR3 is TGCGCCAGCGGGACGACTAGCGGTAGGTTTAATGAGCAGTTCTTC.

In this sample, this clone turned up a few times. This chain links TRBV19 with TRBJ2-2, with 7 bases fitting TRBD2. The CDR3 has 14 amino acids. CDR1 is LNHDA, CDR2 SQIVND, per germline (reference sequence). The V gene end was trimmed by 6 bases and the J gene end by 0 bases; junction bases not matched to a gene: 1. For the CDR3, the DNA is TGTGCCAGTAGCGGGGGGACGAACACCGGGGAGCTGTTTTTT. It is translated as CASSGGTNTGELFF.

This sequence joins TRBV7-9 and TRBJ1-1; D not certain. Trimming shortened V by 3 bases and J by 1 base, and 12 bases separated the two germline ends. The CDR3 spans 15 residues. From germline, CDR1 is SEHNR and CDR2 FQNEAQ (reference sequence). CDR3: CASSFFRDTNTEAFF. The CDR3 region has the DNA TGTGCCAGCAGCTTTTTTCGGGATACGAACACTGAAGCTTTCTTT.

This clone was counted between two and nine times. The chain employs TRBV10-3 and TRBJ2-7; D gene ambiguous. The ends were cut back, 4 bases at V and 5 bases at J, with 18 bases in the middle. The germline V gene encodes CDR1 ENHRY and CDR2 SYGVKD. The CDR3 contains 15 residues. The CDR3 loop is CAISGPRTGVDEQYF. DNA for the CDR3: TGTGCCATCAGTGGTCCTCGCACGGGTGTGGACGAGCAGTACTTC.

This clone was picked up a small number of times. CDR3 sequence reads: CASRSSGQNEAFF. In DNA, the CDR3 is TGTGCCAGCAGGTCGTCTGGACAGAATGAAGCTTTCTTT. The chain has TRBV7-9 and TRBJ1-1; D possibly corresponds to TRBD1 (6 bases). V lost 6 bases and J 7 bases, leaving 15 bases between the germline ends. Germline-derived CDR1 and CDR2 are SEHNR and FQNEAQ (reference sequence). The CDR3 length is 13 residues.

The chain joins TRBV6-4 to TRBJ2-7, with TRBD1 matching over 9 bases. Germline values: CDR1 MRHNA, CDR2 SNTAGT. Trimming cost V 9 bases and J 1 base; bases outside gene matches: 7. This CDR3 has 14 residues. In DNA form, the CDR3 reads TGTGCCAGTATACAGGGGGCGACATCCTACGAGCAGTACTTC. Translated, it gives CASIQGATSYEQYF.

This clone showed up just a few times. The rearrangement links TRBV6-5 to TRBJ1-1; D uncertain. With 6 bases removed from V and 1 base from J, the gap between germline ends came to 12 bases. Germline V gives CDR1 MNHEY, CDR2 SVGAGI. The CDR3 totals 14 residues. The CDR3 coding sequence is TGTGCCAGCAGACGGGAGGAGGGGAACACTGAAGCTTTCTTT. As protein: CASRREEGNTEAFF.

A few counts support this clone. The rearrangement links TRBV5-8 to TRBJ1-6; no definite D call. The CDR3 runs 15 residues. Trimming shortened V by 8 bases and J by 1 base, and 13 bases separated the two germline ends. The germline V gene encodes CDR1 SGHTS and CDR2 YDEGEE. The DNA for the CDR3 is TGTGCCAGTACCCCCGCGGGTTCCTATAATTCACCCCTCCACTTT. Its protein product is CASTPAGSYNSPLHF.

This clone was found a few times. CDR3 in amino acids: CASSLDRGLGQYF. DNA of the CDR3: TGTGCCAGCAGTTTAGACAGGGGGCTAGGGCAGTACTTC. This chain uses TRBV28 with TRBJ2-7; 10 bases agree with TRBD1. The V gene's germline CDR1 is MDHEN and CDR2 SYDVKM. V was pared by 2 bases and J by 9 bases, with 4 bases of the junction left unmatched. This CDR3 region has 13 residues.

The chain recombines TRBV28 with TRBJ1-4; 8 positions match TRBD1. This CDR3 is 18 amino acids long. Germline values: CDR1 MDHEN, CDR2 SYDVKM. V lost 3 bases, J lost 2 bases, and 11 bases stayed unmatched. The CDR3 DNA reads TGTGCCAGCAGTTTGGGGACAGGCCATACGGGGACTAATGAAAAACTGTTTTTT. This encodes CASSLGTGHTGTNEKLFF. Full variable domain (remainder filled in from reference TRBV28 and TRBJ1-4): DVKVTQSSRYLVKRTGEKVFLECVQDMDHENMFWYRQDPGLGLRLIYFSYDVKMKEKGDIPEGYSVSREKKERFSLILESASTNQTSMYLCASSLGTGHTGTNEKLFFGSGTQLSVL.

The chain has TRBV7-2 and TRBJ1-5, with a weak D call TRBD1 (5 bases). This CDR3 spans 15 amino acids. Germline V gene lookup returns CDR1 SGHTA and CDR2 FQGNSA. V lost 5 bases to trimming and J lost 2 bases, with 13 bases between them. CDR3 nucleotide sequence: TGTGCCAGCAGCAACCAGGGAGGAGGCAATCAGCCCCAGCATTTT. The encoded protein is CASSNQGGGNQPQHF.

This clone was seen a few times. The rearrangement links TRBV6-1 to TRBJ2-4; a possible D gene is TRBD2 (5 bases). Trimming stripped 2 bases from V and 9 bases from J, with 14 bases between. CDR1 MNHNS and CDR2 SASEGT come from the germline V gene. The CDR3 is 14 residues long. The CDR3: CASSETWQEVIQYF. In DNA, the CDR3 is TGTGCCAGCAGTGAAACGTGGCAGGAGGTCATTCAGTACTTC.

In this sample, this clone turned up a few times. V and J are TRBV7-9 and TRBJ1-6; 9 positions match TRBD1. From germline, CDR1 is SEHNR and CDR2 FQNEAQ (reference sequence). CDR3 size: 15 residues. The junction had 8 bases not matched to a gene; V was cut back by 5 bases and J by 9 bases. The CDR3 spells CASSPEGQGSSPLHF. For the CDR3, the DNA is TGTGCCAGCAGCCCAGAGGGACAGGGCAGTTCACCCCTCCACTTT.

The sample holds a few counts of this clone. The junction does not match germline at one end; this may be a read error. V usage is TRBV2 and J usage is TRBJ2-3, with 8 bases matching TRBD2. Germline V gene data show CDR1 as SNHLY and CDR2 as FYNNEI. The CDR3 spans 14 residues. For the CDR3, the DNA is TGTGCCAGCAGGGAAGCGGGAGCGAAAGATACGCAGTATTTT. Translation: CASREAGAKDTQYF.

This clone came up a few times. The V gene is TRBV19, the J gene TRBJ2-2; 9 bases fit TRBD2. CDR1 is LNHDA and CDR2 is SQIVND in the germline V gene (reference sequence). CDR3 length equals 15 residues. The J segment lost 6 bases and the V segment lost 10 bases, leaving 12 bases of the junction unmatched. The CDR3 reads CATHKTSGTAGELFF. The CDR3 DNA is TGTGCCACCCACAAGACTAGCGGTACGGCCGGGGAGCTGTTTTTT.

Only a few counts were recorded for this clone. The chain recombines TRBV27 with TRBJ2-3, with D possibly matching TRBD2 (6 bases). The CDR3 is 14 residues long. V was trimmed by 2 bases and J by 7 bases, leaving 13 bases between them. Germline-derived CDR1 and CDR2 are MNHEY and SMNVEV (reference sequence). CDR3 sequence reads: CASSLRGTPYTQYF. DNA for the CDR3: TGTGCCAGCAGTTTACGAGGGACTCCTTATACGCAGTATTTT.